This T cell receptor (beta chain) is from a study of control samples from healthy donors and cancer patients. TCRdb keeps only in-frame clones here, not all; method: immunoSEQ multiplex PCR. The sample carries roughly 160,000 clones, nearly 96% recorded once. The V gene's germline CDR1 is KGHSH and CDR2 LQKENI. CDR3 length equals 18 residues. Trimming took 1 base from V and 1 from J, leaving 17 bases between them. This sequence was found in a woman in her 30s in good health. This chain connects TRBV18 to TRBJ1-3; D uncertain. The sample was blood. As DNA, the CDR3 is TGTGCCAGCTCACCACGCAACGGAGGCCCAGGATCTGGAAACACCATATATTTT. Translation: CASSPRNGGPGSGNTIYF.